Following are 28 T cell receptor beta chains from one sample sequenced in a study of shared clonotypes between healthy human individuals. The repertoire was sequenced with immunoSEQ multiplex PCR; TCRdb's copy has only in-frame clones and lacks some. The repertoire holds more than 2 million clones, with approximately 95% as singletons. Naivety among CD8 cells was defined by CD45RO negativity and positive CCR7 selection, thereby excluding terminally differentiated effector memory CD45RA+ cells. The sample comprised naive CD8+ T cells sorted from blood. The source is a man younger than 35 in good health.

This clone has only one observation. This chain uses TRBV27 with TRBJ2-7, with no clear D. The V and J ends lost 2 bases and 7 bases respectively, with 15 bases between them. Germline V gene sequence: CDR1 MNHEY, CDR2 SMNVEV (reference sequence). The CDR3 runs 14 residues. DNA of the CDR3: TGTGCCAGCAGTTTAGCCGGGCAACCAGGAGAGCAGTACTTC. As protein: CASSLAGQPGEQYF.

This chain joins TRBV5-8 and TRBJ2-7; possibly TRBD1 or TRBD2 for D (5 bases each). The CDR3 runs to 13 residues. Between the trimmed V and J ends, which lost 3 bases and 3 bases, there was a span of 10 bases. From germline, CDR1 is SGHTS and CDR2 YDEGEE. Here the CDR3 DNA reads TGTGCCAGCAGCTGGGACCCAGACTACGAGCAGTACTTC. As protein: CASSWDPDYEQYF.

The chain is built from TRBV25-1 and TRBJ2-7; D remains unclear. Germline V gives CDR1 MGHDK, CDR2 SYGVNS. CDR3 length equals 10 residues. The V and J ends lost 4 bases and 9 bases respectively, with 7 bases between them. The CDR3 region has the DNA TGTGCCAGCAGTGGCTCCGGGCAGTACTTC. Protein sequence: CASSGSGQYF.

The CDR3 spells CASSLQVNEKLFF. The CDR3 DNA follows: TGTGCCAGCAGCTTACAAGTTAATGAAAAACTGTTTTTT. The chain joins TRBV11-2 to TRBJ1-4; D is ambiguous. V lost 2 bases and J lost 4, with 5 bases in between. CDR1 and CDR2 (germline): SGHAT, FQNNGV. The CDR3 runs 13 residues.

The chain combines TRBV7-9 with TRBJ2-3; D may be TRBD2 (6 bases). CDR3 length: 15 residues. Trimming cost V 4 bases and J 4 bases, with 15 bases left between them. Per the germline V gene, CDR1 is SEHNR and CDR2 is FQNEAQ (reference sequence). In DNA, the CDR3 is TGTGCCAGCAGCTCAAGCCCGGGGGTTGCAGATACGCAGTATTTT. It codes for CASSSSPGVADTQYF. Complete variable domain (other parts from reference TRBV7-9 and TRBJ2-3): DTGVSQNPRHKITKRGQNVTFRCDPISEHNRLYWYRQTLGQGPEFLTYFQNEAQLEKSRLLSDRFSAERPKGSFSTLEIQRTEQGDSAMYLCASSSSPGVADTQYFGPGTRLTVL.

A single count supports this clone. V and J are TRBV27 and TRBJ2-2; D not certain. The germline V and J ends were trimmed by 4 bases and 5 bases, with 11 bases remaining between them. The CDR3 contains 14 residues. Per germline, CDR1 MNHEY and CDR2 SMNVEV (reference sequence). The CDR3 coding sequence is TGTGCCAGCAGTTCCGCGTGGGCTACCGGGGAGCTGTTTTTT. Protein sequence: CASSSAWATGELFF.

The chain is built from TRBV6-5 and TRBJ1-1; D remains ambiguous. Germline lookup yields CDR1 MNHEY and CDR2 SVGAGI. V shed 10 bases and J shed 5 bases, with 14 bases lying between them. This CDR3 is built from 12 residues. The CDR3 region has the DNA TGTGCCACCCGGACCTCTTCAACTGAAGCTTTCTTT. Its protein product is CATRTSSTEAFF.

The CDR3 spells CAWSLQGAYNSPLHF. The CDR3, as DNA: TGTGCCTGGAGTCTGCAGGGAGCCTATAATTCACCCCTCCACTTT. The chain links TRBV30 to TRBJ1-6; D is perhaps TRBD1 (5 bases). This CDR3 is built from 15 residues. The germline gives CDR1 GTSNPN, CDR2 SVGIG (reference sequence). V lost 2 bases to trimming and J lost 2 bases, with 10 bases between them.

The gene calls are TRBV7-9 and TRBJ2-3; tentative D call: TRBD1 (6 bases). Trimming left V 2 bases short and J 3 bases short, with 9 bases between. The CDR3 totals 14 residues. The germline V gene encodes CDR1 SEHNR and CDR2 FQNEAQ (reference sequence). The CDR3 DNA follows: TGTGCCAGCAGCTTATGGACAGCTACAGATACGCAGTATTTT. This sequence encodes CASSLWTATDTQYF.

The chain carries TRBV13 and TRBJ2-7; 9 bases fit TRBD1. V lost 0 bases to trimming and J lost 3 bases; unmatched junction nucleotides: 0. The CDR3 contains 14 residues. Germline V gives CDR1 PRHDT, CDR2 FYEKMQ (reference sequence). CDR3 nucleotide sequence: TGTGCCAGCAGCTTAGGGGGACAGGGCTACGAGCAGTACTTC. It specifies CASSLGGQGYEQYF.

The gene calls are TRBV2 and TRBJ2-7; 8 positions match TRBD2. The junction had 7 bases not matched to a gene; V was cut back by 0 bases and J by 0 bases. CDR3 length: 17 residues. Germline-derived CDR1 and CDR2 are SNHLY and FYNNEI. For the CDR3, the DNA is TGTGCCAGCAGTGAAGCGCCGGGAGGGGCCAGCTCCTACGAGCAGTACTTC. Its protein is CASSEAPGGASSYEQYF.

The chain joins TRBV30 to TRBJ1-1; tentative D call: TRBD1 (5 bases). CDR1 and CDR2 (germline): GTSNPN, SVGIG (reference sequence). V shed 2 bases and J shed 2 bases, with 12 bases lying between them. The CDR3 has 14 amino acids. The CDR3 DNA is TGTGCCTGGAGTTCAGGGACCGCAAACACTGAAGCTTTCTTT. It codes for CAWSSGTANTEAFF.

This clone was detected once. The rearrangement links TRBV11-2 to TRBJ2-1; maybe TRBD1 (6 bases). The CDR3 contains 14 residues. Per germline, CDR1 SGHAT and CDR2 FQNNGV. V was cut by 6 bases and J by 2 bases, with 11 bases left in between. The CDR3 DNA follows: TGTGCCAGCAGGGGGGCGGGTACCTACAATGAGCAGTTCTTC. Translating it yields CASRGAGTYNEQFF.

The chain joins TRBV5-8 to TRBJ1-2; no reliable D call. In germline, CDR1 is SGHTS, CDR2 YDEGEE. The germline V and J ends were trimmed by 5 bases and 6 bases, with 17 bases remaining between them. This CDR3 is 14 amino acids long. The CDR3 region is CASSILTGLNGYTF. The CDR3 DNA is TGTGCCAGCAGTATACTAACGGGGTTAAATGGCTACACCTTC.

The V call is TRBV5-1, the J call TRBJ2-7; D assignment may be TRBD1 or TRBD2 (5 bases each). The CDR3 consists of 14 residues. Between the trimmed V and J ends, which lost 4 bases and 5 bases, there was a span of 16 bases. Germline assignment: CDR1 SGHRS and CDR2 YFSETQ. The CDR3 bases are TGCGCCAGCAGCCATACCGGGACGCAAGACGAGCAGTACTTC. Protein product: CASSHTGTQDEQYF.

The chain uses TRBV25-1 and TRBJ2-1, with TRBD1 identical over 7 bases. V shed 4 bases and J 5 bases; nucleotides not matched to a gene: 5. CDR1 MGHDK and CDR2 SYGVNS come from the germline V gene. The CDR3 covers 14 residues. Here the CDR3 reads CASSGTGRNNEQFF. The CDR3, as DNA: TGTGCCAGCAGTGGGACAGGACGAAACAATGAGCAGTTCTTC.

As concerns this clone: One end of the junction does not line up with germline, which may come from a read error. CDR3 region: CASSEARNTETFF. Here the CDR3 DNA reads TGTGCCAGCAGTGAGGCCCGGAACACTGAAACTTTCTTT. J is TRBJ1-1 and V is TRBV6-5; D remains ambiguous. The CDR3 spans 13 residues. Germline V lookup: CDR1 MNHEY, CDR2 SVGAGI.

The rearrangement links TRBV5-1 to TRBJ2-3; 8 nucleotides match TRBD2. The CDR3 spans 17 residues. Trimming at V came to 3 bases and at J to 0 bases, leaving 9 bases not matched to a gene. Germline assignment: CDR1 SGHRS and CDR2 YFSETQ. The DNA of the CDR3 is TGCGCCAGCAGCTACCTGATAGCGGGGCCTAGCACAGATACGCAGTATTTT. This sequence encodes CASSYLIAGPSTDTQYF.

The CDR3 bases are TGTGCCATCAGTGGGAACCCGGACAGGGGAACGGAGGATGGCTACACCTTC. It specifies CAISGNPDRGTEDGYTF. This sequence joins TRBV10-3 and TRBJ1-2; 9 nucleotides agree with TRBD1. With 4 bases clipped from V and 6 bases from J, the junction kept 15 bases outside the gene matches. Germline V gives CDR1 ENHRY, CDR2 SYGVKD. The CDR3 has 17 residues.

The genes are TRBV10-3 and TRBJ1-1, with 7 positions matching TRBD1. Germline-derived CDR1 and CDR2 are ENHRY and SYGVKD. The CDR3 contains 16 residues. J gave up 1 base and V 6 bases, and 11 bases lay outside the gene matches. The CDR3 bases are TGTGCCATCAGACCAGTGACAGGGACTCCGAACACTGAAGCTTTCTTT. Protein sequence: CAIRPVTGTPNTEAFF.

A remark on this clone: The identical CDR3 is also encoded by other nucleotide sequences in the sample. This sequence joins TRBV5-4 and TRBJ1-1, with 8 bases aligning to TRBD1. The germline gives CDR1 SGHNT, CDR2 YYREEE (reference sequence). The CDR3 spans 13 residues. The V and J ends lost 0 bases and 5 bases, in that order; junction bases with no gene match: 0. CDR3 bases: TGTGCCAGCAGCTTGGACAGGGGGACTGAAGCTTTCTTT. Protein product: CASSLDRGTEAFF.

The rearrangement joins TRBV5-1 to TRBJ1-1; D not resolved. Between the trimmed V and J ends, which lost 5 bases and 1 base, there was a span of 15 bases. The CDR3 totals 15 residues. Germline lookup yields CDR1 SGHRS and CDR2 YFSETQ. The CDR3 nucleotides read TGCGCCAGCAGGGATGCGAGTGGCGGGAACACTGAAGCTTTCTTT. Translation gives CASRDASGGNTEAFF.

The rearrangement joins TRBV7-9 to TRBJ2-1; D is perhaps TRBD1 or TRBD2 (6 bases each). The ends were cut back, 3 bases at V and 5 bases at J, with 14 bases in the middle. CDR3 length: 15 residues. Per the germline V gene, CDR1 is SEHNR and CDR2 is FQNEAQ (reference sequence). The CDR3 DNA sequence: TGTGCCAGCAGCTTCCCGGGGGCGGTCCACAATGAGCAGTTCTTC. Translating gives CASSFPGAVHNEQFF.

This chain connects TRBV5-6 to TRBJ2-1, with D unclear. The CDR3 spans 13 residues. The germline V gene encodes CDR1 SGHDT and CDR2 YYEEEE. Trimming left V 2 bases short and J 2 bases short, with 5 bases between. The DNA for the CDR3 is TGTGCCAGCAGCTTAGAACCCTACAATGAGCAGTTCTTC. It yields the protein CASSLEPYNEQFF.

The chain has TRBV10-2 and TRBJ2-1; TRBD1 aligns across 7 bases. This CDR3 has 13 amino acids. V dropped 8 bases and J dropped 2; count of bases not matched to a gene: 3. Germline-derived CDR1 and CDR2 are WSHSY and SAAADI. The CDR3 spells CASGDSAYNEQFF. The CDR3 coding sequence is TGCGCCAGCGGGGACAGCGCCTACAATGAGCAGTTCTTC.

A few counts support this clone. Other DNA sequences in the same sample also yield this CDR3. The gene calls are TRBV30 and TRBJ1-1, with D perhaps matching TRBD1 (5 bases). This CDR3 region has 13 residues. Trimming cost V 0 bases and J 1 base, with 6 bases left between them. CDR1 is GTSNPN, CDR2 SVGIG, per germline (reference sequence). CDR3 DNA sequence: TGTGCCTGGAGTGTAGGGGCGAACACTGAAGCTTTCTTT. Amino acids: CAWSVGANTEAFF.

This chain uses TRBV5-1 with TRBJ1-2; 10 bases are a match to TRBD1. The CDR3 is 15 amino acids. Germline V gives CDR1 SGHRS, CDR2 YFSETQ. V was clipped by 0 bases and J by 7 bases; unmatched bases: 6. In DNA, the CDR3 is TGCGCCAGCAGCTTGGAAGTCGGACAGGGGGGTGGCTACACCTTC. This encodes CASSLEVGQGGGYTF.

The CDR3 loop reads CASSLKGRAAGNTIYF. The CDR3 nucleotides read TGTGCCAGCAGTTTGAAGGGCAGGGCTGCTGGAAACACCATATATTTT. The V gene is TRBV28, the J gene TRBJ1-3; a possible D gene is TRBD1 (5 bases). With 3 bases removed from V and 2 bases from J, the gap between germline ends came to 14 bases. The germline CDR1 and CDR2 sequences are MDHEN and SYDVKM. There are 16 residues in the CDR3.